This entry features one TCR beta chain sequence. Other nucleotide sequences in the sample specify the same CDR3. The sample originates from a study of shared clonotypes between healthy human individuals. Repertoires were generated with immunoSEQ multiplex PCR, while TCRdb's copy carries only in-frame clones and drops some. The sample includes about 470,000 clones, about 85% of them seen just once. The CDR3 spans 14 residues. V lost 4 bases and J lost 4, with 11 bases in between. Germline CDR1 and CDR2: SGHRS and YFSETQ. The source is a woman in her thirties or forties in good health. Some clones in this sample may be carry-over from other donors' samples. The specimen was PBMCs. The rearrangement joins TRBV5-1 to TRBJ1-4, with D maybe TRBD1 (5 bases). As DNA, the CDR3 is TGCGCCAGCAGCCTGGAGGGGATTAATGAAAAACTGTTTTTT. As protein: CASSLEGINEKLFF.